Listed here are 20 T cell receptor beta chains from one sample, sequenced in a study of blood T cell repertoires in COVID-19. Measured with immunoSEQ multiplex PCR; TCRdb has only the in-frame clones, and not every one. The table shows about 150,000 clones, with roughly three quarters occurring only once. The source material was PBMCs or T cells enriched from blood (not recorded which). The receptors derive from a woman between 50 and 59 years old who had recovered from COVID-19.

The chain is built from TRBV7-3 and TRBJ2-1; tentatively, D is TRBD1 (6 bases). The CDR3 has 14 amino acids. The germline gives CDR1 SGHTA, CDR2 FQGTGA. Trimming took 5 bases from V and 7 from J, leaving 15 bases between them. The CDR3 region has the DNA TGTGCCAGCAGCGGGGGCGGGCAGTTTAATGAGCAGTTCTTC. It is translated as CASSGGGQFNEQFF.

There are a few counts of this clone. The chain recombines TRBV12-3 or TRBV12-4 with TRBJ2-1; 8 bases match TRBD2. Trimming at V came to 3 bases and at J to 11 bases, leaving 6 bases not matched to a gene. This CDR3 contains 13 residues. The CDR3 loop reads CASSFGGGLQQFF. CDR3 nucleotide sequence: TGTGCCAGCAGTTTTGGCGGGGGGTTGCAGCAGTTCTTC.

CDR3 nucleotide sequence: TGTGCCACCGACACCGGGAGGGGGCTTGGCTACACCTTC. This sequence encodes CATDTGRGLGYTF. The chain carries TRBV28 and TRBJ1-2, with 7 bases that match TRBD1. Germline loops: CDR1 MDHEN, CDR2 SYDVKM. CDR3 length equals 13 residues. V trimming: 10 bases; J trimming: 7 bases; junction bases outside the gene matches: 12.

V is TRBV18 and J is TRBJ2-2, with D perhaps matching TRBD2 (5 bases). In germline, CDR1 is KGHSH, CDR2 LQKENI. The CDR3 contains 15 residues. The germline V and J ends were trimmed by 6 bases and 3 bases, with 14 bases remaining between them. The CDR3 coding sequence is TGTGCCAGCTCCTTCCGCCAGGACTACACCGGGGAGCTGTTTTTT. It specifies CASSFRQDYTGELFF.

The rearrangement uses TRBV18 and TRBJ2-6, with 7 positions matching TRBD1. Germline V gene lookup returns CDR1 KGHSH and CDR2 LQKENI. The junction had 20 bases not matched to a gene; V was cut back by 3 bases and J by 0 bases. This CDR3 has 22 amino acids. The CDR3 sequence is CASSPLWTGSESQTSGANVLTF. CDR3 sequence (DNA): TGTGCCAGCTCACCCCTCTGGACAGGCTCTGAGTCCCAGACCTCTGGGGCCAACGTCCTGACTTTC.

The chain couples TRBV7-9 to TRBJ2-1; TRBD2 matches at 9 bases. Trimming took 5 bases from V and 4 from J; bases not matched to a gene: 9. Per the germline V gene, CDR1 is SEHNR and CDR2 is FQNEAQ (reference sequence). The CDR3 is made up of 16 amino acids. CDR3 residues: CASSPRLAETYNEQFF. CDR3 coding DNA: TGTGCCAGCAGCCCCCGACTAGCGGAAACTTACAATGAGCAGTTCTTC.

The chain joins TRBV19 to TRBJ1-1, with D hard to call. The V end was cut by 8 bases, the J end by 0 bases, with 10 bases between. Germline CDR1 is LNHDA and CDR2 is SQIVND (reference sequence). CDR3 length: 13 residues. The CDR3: CASALRVNTEAFF. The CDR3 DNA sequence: TGTGCCAGTGCTCTGAGGGTGAACACTGAAGCTTTCTTT.

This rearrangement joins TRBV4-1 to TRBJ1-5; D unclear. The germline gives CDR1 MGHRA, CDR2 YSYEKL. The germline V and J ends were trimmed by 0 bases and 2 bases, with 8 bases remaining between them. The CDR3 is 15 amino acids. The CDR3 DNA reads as TGCGCCAGCAGCCAAGATTCGACACGCAATCAGCCCCAGCATTTT. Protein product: CASSQDSTRNQPQHF.

CDR3 amino acids: CASSYRGRRSNEKLFF. The DNA for the CDR3 is TGTGCCAGCAGTTACAGGGGGCGCCGCTCTAATGAAAAACTGTTTTTT. V is TRBV28 and J is TRBJ1-4, with TRBD1 identical over 9 bases. Germline V CDR1 and CDR2: MDHEN, SYDVKM. V dropped 4 bases and J dropped 3; count of bases not matched to a gene: 6. The CDR3 has 16 amino acids.

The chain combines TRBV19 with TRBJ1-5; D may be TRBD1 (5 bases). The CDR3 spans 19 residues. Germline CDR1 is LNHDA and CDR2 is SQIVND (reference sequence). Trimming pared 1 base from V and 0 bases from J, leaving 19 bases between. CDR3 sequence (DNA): TGTGCCAGTAGTATAGGCCCTCTTTGGGGCACATATAGCAATCAGCCCCAGCATTTT. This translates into CASSIGPLWGTYSNQPQHF.

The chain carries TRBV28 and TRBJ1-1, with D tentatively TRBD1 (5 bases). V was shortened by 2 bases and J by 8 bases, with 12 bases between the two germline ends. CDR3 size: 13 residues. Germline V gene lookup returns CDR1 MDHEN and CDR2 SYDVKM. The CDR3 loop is CASSLPQGGEAFF. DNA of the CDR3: TGTGCCAGCAGTTTACCGCAGGGTGGGGAAGCTTTCTTT.

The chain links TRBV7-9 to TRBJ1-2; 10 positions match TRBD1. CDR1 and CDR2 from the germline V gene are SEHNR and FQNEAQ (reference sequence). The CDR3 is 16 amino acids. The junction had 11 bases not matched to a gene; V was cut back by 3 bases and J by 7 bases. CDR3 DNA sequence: TGTGCCAGCAGCTTTGGTCGGGACAGGGGTATGAGTGGCTACACCTTC. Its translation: CASSFGRDRGMSGYTF.

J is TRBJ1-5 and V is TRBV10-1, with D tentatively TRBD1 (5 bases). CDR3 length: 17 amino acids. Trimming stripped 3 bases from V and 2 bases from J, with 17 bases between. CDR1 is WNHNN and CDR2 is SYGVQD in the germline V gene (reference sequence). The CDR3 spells CASSEEGGGGGNQPQHF. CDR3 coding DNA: TGCGCCAGCAGTGAAGAAGGCGGCGGGGGTGGCAATCAGCCCCAGCATTTT.

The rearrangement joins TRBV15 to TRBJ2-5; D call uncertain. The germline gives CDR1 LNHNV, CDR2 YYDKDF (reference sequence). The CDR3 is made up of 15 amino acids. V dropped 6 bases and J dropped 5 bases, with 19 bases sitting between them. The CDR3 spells CATSTDLTVGETQYF. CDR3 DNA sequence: TGTGCCACCAGTACCGACCTAACAGTCGGCGAGACCCAGTACTTC.

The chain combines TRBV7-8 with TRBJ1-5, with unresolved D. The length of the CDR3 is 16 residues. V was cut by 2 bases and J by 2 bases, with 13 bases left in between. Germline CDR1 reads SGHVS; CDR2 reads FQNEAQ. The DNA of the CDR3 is TGTGCCAGCAGCTTAACCGGAGGGTCCGGCAATCAGCCCCAGCATTTT. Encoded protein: CASSLTGGSGNQPQHF.

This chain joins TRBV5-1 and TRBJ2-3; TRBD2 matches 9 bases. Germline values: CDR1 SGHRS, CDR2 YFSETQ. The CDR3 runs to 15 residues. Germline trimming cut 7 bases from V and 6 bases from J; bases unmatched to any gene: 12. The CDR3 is CASGRGGRGSDTQYF. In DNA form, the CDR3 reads TGCGCCAGCGGGCGGGGGGGCCGTGGTAGTGATACGCAGTATTTT.

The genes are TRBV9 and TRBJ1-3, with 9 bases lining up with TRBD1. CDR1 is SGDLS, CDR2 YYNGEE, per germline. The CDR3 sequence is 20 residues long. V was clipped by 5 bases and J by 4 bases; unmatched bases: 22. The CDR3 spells CASSRLPGTGSLYTGNTIYF. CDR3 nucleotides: TGTGCCAGCAGTCGTTTGCCCGGGACAGGGTCCCTCTACACGGGAAACACCATATATTTT. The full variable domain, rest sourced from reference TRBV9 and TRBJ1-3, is DSGVTQTPKHLITATGQRVTLRCSPRSGDLSVYWYQQSLDQGLQFLIQYYNGEERAKGNILERFSAQQFPDLHSELNLSSLELGDSALYFCASSRLPGTGSLYTGNTIYFGEGSWLTVV.

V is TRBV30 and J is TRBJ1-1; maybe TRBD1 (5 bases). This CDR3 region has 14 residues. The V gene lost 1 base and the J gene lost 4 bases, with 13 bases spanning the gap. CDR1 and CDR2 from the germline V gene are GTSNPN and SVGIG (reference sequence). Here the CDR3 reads CAWSDLGAITEAFF. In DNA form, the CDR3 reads TGTGCCTGGAGTGACCTAGGGGCGATCACTGAAGCTTTCTTT. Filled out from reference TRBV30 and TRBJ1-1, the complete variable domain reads SQTIHQWPATLVQPVGSPLSLECTVEGTSNPNLYWYRQAAGRGLQLLFYSVGIGQISSEVPQNLSASRPQDRQFILSSKKLLLSDSGFYLCAWSDLGAITEAFFGQGTRLTVV.

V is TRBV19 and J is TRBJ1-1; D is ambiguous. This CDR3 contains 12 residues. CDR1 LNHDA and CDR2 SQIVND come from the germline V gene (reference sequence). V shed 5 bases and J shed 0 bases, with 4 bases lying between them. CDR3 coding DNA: TGTGCCAGTAGTCCGGTGAACACTGAAGCTTTCTTT. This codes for CASSPVNTEAFF.

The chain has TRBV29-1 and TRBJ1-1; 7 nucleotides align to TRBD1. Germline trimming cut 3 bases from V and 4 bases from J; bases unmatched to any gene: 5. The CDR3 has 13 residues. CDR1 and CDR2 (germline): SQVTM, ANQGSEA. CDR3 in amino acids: CSVETGRRTEAFF. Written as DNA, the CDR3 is TGCAGCGTTGAGACAGGGAGACGCACTGAAGCTTTCTTT.